Below are 14 T cell receptor beta chains sequenced from a single sample in a study of shared clonotypes between healthy human individuals. Repertoires were generated with immunoSEQ multiplex PCR, while TCRdb's copy carries only in-frame clones and drops some. The sample lists approximately 1.5 million clones; 97% to 99% were seen once. Input material: naive CD4+ T cells sorted from blood. Stated subset: CD45RA+ positively selected. The receptors were gathered from a man between 25 and 39 years old in good health.

V is TRBV21-1 and J is TRBJ2-7. TRBV21-1 is classified as a pseudogene. The CDR3 extends over 12 amino acids. The DNA of the CDR3 is TGTGCCAGGATCCGGGACCTCCGGGAGCAGTACTTC. It specifies CARIRDLREQYF.

The chain carries TRBV19 and TRBJ2-3; D not resolved. Deletions cut 5 bases from V and 4 bases from J, with 13 bases between. Germline assignment: CDR1 LNHDA and CDR2 SQIVND (reference sequence). The CDR3 extends over 14 amino acids. The CDR3 DNA sequence: TGTGCCAGTAGTGAACCCTGGGTCCCAGATACGCAGTATTTT. Translated: CASSEPWVPDTQYF.

The rearrangement joins TRBV4-2 to TRBJ2-7, with 16 nucleotides matching TRBD2. This CDR3 comprises 18 residues. CDR1 and CDR2 (germline): LGHNA, YNFKEQ. J gave up 2 bases and V 3 bases, and 7 bases lay outside the gene matches. CDR3 loop: CASSQTGTSGRVTYEQYF. The CDR3 nucleotides are TGTGCCAGCAGCCAGACCGGGACTAGCGGGAGGGTAACCTACGAGCAGTACTTC.

Comments on this clone: The same CDR3 arises from other DNA sequences in this sample as well. The V and J genes are TRBV30 and TRBJ1-3; perhaps TRBD1 as D (6 bases). Trimming removed 3 bases from V and 0 bases from J, with 6 bases in between. The CDR3 extends over 13 amino acids. Per germline, CDR1 GTSNPN and CDR2 SVGIG (reference sequence). In DNA, the CDR3 is TGTGCCTGGAGCAGGGGCTCTGGAAACACCATATATTTT. This translates into CAWSRGSGNTIYF.

Comment on this clone: Different DNA sequences within this sample yield the same CDR3. The chain combines TRBV7-8 with TRBJ2-7, with D possibly matching TRBD1 (5 bases). Trimming shortened V by 0 bases and J by 1 base, and 7 bases separated the two germline ends. Germline CDR1 is SGHVS and CDR2 is FQNEAQ. This CDR3 region has 14 residues. CDR3: CASSLAGQSYEQYF. CDR3 nucleotide sequence: TGTGCCAGCAGCTTAGCGGGGCAGTCCTACGAGCAGTACTTC. The full variable domain, in which reference TRBV7-8 and TRBJ2-7 provide the parts outside the CDR3, is GAGVSQSPRYKVAKRGQDVALRCDPISGHVSLFWYQQALGQGPEFLTYFQNEAQLDKSGLPSDRFFAERPEGSVSTLKIQRTQQEDSAVYLCASSLAGQSYEQYFGPGTRLTVT.

This sequence joins TRBV5-1 and TRBJ1-4, with D tentatively TRBD1 (5 bases). The CDR3 is 13 residues long. V was clipped by 0 bases and J by 8 bases, with 8 bases between them. Germline CDR1 is SGHRS and CDR2 is YFSETQ. The CDR3 here is CASSLEGTEKLFF. The DNA of the CDR3 is TGCGCCAGCAGCTTGGAAGGGACGGAAAAACTGTTTTTT.

The chain has TRBV28 and TRBJ2-1, with D perhaps matching TRBD2 (5 bases). V lost 2 bases, J lost 6 bases, and 11 bases lay in between. Germline assignment: CDR1 MDHEN and CDR2 SYDVKM. The CDR3 spans 14 residues. The DNA of the CDR3 is TGTGCCAGCAGTTTAGTGGGGAGTAGCAATGAGCAGTTCTTC. It specifies CASSLVGSSNEQFF.

The V gene is TRBV6-5, the J gene TRBJ1-5; D call uncertain. CDR3 length: 15 amino acids. Germline loops: CDR1 MNHEY, CDR2 SVGAGI. V was trimmed by 4 bases and J by 2 bases, leaving 12 bases between them. Here the CDR3 DNA reads TGTGCCAGCAGTTCAGACCTATGGGGCAATCAGCCCCAGCATTTT. Protein product: CASSSDLWGNQPQHF.

V and J are TRBV27 and TRBJ2-1; TRBD2 matches at 10 bases. This CDR3 has 16 residues. Trimming removed 4 bases from V and 2 bases from J; junction bases left unmatched: 5. CDR1 is MNHEY and CDR2 is SMNVEV in the germline V gene (reference sequence). CDR3 coding DNA: TGTGCCAGCAGTTATAGCGGGAGGCCGCCCTACAATGAGCAGTTCTTC. It codes for CASSYSGRPPYNEQFF.

The chain couples TRBV5-1 to TRBJ2-1; D possibly corresponds to TRBD2 (5 bases). V lost 2 bases and J 7 bases, leaving 13 bases between the germline ends. The V gene's germline CDR1 is SGHRS and CDR2 YFSETQ. CDR3 length: 14 amino acids. CDR3 sequence (DNA): TGCGCCAGCAGCTTCGGGGTGGAAGTAAATGAGCAGTTCTTC. Amino acid sequence: CASSFGVEVNEQFF.

The V and J genes are TRBV10-2 and TRBJ2-3, with 7 bases fitting TRBD1. Germline V gene sequence: CDR1 WSHSY, CDR2 SAAADI. This CDR3 contains 14 residues. Losses at the gene ends were 3 bases for V and 8 bases for J; bases not matched to a gene: 8. CDR3 DNA: TGCGCCAGCAGTGAAGGACAGGAACATACTACGCAGTATTTT. It translates to CASSEGQEHTTQYF.

This chain joins TRBV10-3 and TRBJ1-3; possibly TRBD1 for D (5 bases). CDR1 is ENHRY, CDR2 SYGVKD, per germline. V lost 4 bases and J lost 0, with 10 bases in between. This CDR3 comprises 15 residues. DNA of the CDR3: TGTGCCATCAGTGGGACACTAAGCTCTGGAAACACCATATATTTT. This encodes CAISGTLSSGNTIYF.

The chain has TRBV6-6 and TRBJ2-5, with D perhaps being TRBD1 or TRBD2 (5 bases each). The V and J ends lost 7 bases and 4 bases respectively, with 7 bases between them. The CDR3 loop spans 11 amino acids. Germline CDR1 MNHNY, CDR2 SVGAGI (reference sequence). CDR3 nucleotide sequence: TGTGCCAGCAAGAGGGGAGAGACCCAGTACTTC. It yields the protein CASKRGETQYF.

J is TRBJ2-3 and V is TRBV19; possible D gene TRBD1, 6 bases. Trimming stripped 7 bases from V and 0 bases from J, with 8 bases between. This CDR3 is 13 amino acids long. Germline V gives CDR1 LNHDA, CDR2 SQIVND (reference sequence). CDR3 DNA sequence: TGTGCCAGTATCGACAGGAGCACAGATACGCAGTATTTT. This codes for CASIDRSTDTQYF.